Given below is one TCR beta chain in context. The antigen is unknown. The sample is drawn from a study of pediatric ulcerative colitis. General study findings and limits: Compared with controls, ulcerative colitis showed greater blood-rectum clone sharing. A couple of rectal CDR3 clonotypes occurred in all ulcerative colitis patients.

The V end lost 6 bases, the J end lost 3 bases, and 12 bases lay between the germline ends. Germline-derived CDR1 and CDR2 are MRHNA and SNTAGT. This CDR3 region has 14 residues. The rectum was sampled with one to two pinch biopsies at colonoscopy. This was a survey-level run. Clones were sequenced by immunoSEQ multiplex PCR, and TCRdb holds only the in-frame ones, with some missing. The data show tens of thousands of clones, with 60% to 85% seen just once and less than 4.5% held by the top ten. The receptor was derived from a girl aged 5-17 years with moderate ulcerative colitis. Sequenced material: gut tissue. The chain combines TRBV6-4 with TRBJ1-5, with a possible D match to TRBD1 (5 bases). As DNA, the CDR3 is TGTGCCAGCAGGGGACGAAGGCCCAATCAGCCCCAGCATTTT. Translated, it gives CASRGRRPNQPQHF.